These 19 T cell receptor beta chains were sequenced from one sample in a study of early T cells in non-severe SARS-CoV-2 infection. TCRdb itself ran the 5' RACE reads through MiXCR, one entry per CDR3 protein. The sample lists around 35,000 distinct CDR3 sequences, roughly 6.2% occurring once. Sequenced sample: whole blood. The source of these receptors is an adult who was a healthcare worker with PCR-confirmed SARS-CoV-2 infection or an uninfected control (not recorded which).

This clonotype was seen repeatedly, ten times or more. CDR3 protein: CASSYPGTDTQYF. The CDR3 coding sequence is TGTGCCAGCAGTTACCCCGGCACAGATACGCAGTATTTT. The V gene is TRBV27, the J gene TRBJ2-3; D is undetermined. CDR3 length: 13 residues. Looked up from germline, CDR1 is MNHEY and CDR2 is SMNVEV (reference sequence). V was shortened by 4 bases and J by 1 base, with 6 bases between the two germline ends.

The chain links TRBV19 to TRBJ2-2; TRBD2 aligns across 9 bases. The CDR3 spans 16 residues. J gave up 5 bases and V 7 bases, and 11 bases lay outside the gene matches. Germline CDR1 LNHDA, CDR2 SQIVND (reference sequence). The CDR3 reads CASTPFGGRETGELFF. The CDR3 nucleotides read TGTGCCAGTACCCCTTTTGGCGGGAGGGAGACCGGGGAGCTGTTTTTT.

The table lists this clonotype with many counts. This sequence joins TRBV10-3 and TRBJ2-5; 8 bases line up with TRBD2. The CDR3 totals 15 residues. After removal of 6 bases from V and 1 base from J, the junction contained 7 bases not matched to a gene. Germline lookup yields CDR1 ENHRY and CDR2 SYGVKD. This chain's CDR3 is CAIRPALAGQETQYF. CDR3 sequence (DNA): TGTGCCATCAGACCGGCGCTAGCGGGCCAAGAGACCCAGTACTTC.

CDR3 loop: CASSLGRWPTNEQFF. CDR3 nucleotides: TGTGCCAGCAGCTTAGGCCGGTGGCCTACCAATGAGCAGTTCTTC. The chain recombines TRBV7-9 with TRBJ2-1; the D is unclear. CDR1 is SEHNR, CDR2 FQNEAQ, per germline (reference sequence). V was clipped by 1 base and J by 6 bases, with 13 bases between them. This CDR3 has 15 residues.

The chain is built from TRBV7-9 and TRBJ1-5; 9 nucleotides line up with TRBD1. Losses at the gene ends were 6 bases for V and 7 bases for J; bases not matched to a gene: 10. Germline assignment: CDR1 SEHNR and CDR2 FQNEAQ (reference sequence). The CDR3 covers 15 residues. The CDR3 here is CASSPLQGAWQPQHF. DNA of the CDR3: TGTGCCAGCAGTCCACTACAGGGGGCTTGGCAGCCCCAGCATTTT.

Many counts were recorded for this clonotype. CDR3 DNA sequence: TGTGCCAGCAGCCTCGAAGGGGGACAGGGCTCCTACGAGCAGTACTTC. It yields the protein CASSLEGGQGSYEQYF. The genes are TRBV11-1 and TRBJ2-7, with TRBD1 matching over 9 bases. Per the germline V gene, CDR1 is SGHAT and CDR2 is FQDESV (reference sequence). The trim removed 5 bases at V and 0 bases at J, leaving 8 bases unmatched. The CDR3 sequence is 16 residues long.

J is TRBJ1-6 and V is TRBV20-1, with a weak D call TRBD1 (6 bases). The V gene lost 5 bases and the J gene lost 6 bases, with 8 bases spanning the gap. Germline CDR1 DFQATT, CDR2 SNEGSKA (reference sequence). CDR3 length: 12 amino acids. The CDR3 loop reads CSALGGNSPLHF. The CDR3, as DNA: TGCAGTGCTCTAGGGGGTAATTCACCCCTCCACTTT.

This clonotype was detected only a few times. The chain employs TRBV7-9 and TRBJ2-3; 10 bases map to TRBD2. V was pared by 0 bases and J by 4 bases, with 10 bases of the junction left unmatched. The CDR3 has 18 amino acids. CDR1 is SEHNR, CDR2 FQNEAQ, per germline (reference sequence). CDR3 in amino acids: CASSLAARAGGLADTQYF. For the CDR3, the DNA is TGTGCCAGCAGCTTAGCCGCGCGAGCGGGGGGGTTGGCAGATACGCAGTATTTT.

The genes are TRBV11-3 and TRBJ2-1; 8 nucleotides match TRBD2. The junction had 8 bases not matched to a gene; V was cut back by 1 base and J by 0 bases. Looked up from germline, CDR1 is SGHNT and CDR2 is YENEEA. The CDR3 extends over 18 amino acids. The CDR3 DNA reads TGTGCCAGCAGCTTAGGTGAGGAAGGGACTAGCTCCTACAATGAGCAGTTCTTC. This gives the protein CASSLGEEGTSSYNEQFF.

This clonotype occurred a few times. This chain joins TRBV4-3 and TRBJ2-3; 7 nucleotides agree with TRBD1. The CDR3 is 15 residues long. Germline CDR1 LGHNA, CDR2 YSLEER. Trimming took 5 bases from V and 6 from J; bases not matched to a gene: 11. The CDR3 DNA follows: TGCGCCAGCAGCATCCGGGACAGTGAGAGTGATACGCAGTATTTT. Residues: CASSIRDSESDTQYF.

This clonotype was recorded at least ten times. The CDR3 coding sequence is TGTGCCATCAGTAAAAGTTCGGGAGAGGCTGAGCAGTTCTTC. Its translation: CAISKSSGEAEQFF. The V and J genes are TRBV10-3 and TRBJ2-1; TRBD2 might be the D (6 bases). CDR3 length: 14 residues. V lost 5 bases and J 9 bases, leaving 17 bases between the germline ends. Germline CDR1 reads ENHRY; CDR2 reads SYGVKD.

This clonotype was recorded at least ten times. The genes are TRBV6-2 or TRBV6-3 and TRBJ2-1; TRBD1 matches 9 bases. This CDR3 spans 15 amino acids. The germline gives CDR1 MNHEY, CDR2 SVGEGT. V dropped 8 bases and J dropped 3; count of bases not matched to a gene: 8. The CDR3 DNA is TGTGCCAGCTTAGGGACAGGGATAGGCTACAATGAGCAGTTCTTC. Protein sequence: CASLGTGIGYNEQFF.

This clonotype has ten or more counts. The rearrangement links TRBV5-1 to TRBJ2-7, with D perhaps TRBD1 or TRBD2 (5 bases each). V was trimmed by 0 bases and J by 0 bases, leaving 16 bases between them. This CDR3 contains 17 residues. The germline V gene encodes CDR1 SGHRS and CDR2 YFSETQ. DNA of the CDR3: TGCGCCAGCAGCTTGGGACAACGGGGCCAAAGCTCCTACGAGCAGTACTTC. Translated: CASSLGQRGQSSYEQYF.

This clonotype occurred a few times. This chain links TRBV4-3 with TRBJ2-3, with TRBD2 matching over 9 bases. The CDR3 has 17 amino acids. Trimming removed 0 bases from V and 4 bases from J; junction bases left unmatched: 8. The germline V gene has CDR1 LGHNA and CDR2 YSLEER. CDR3 sequence reads: CASSQERSAGGPDTQYF. For the CDR3, the DNA is TGCGCCAGCAGCCAAGAAAGGTCAGCGGGGGGACCAGATACGCAGTATTTT.

In this sample, this clonotype turned up a few times. J is TRBJ2-3 and V is TRBV7-9, with a tentative D call TRBD1 (5 bases). Trimming pared 4 bases from V and 2 bases from J, leaving 10 bases between. The CDR3 consists of 14 residues. Germline loops: CDR1 SEHNR, CDR2 FQNEAQ (reference sequence). The CDR3 sequence is CASSWGGYTDTQYF. Written as DNA, the CDR3 is TGTGCCAGCAGCTGGGGCGGATACACAGATACGCAGTATTTT.

This clonotype has a count of ten or more. The chain employs TRBV27 and TRBJ2-7; the D is unclear. The germline gives CDR1 MNHEY, CDR2 SMNVEV (reference sequence). The germline V and J ends were trimmed by 10 bases and 2 bases, with 3 bases remaining between them. This CDR3 has 9 residues. CDR3 sequence reads: CATPYEQYF. CDR3 nucleotides: TGTGCCACCCCCTACGAGCAGTACTTC.

Ten or more counts support this clonotype. DNA of the CDR3: TGTGCCAGCACCCTAAGGCGGGACTCCCGAGGCGATGAGCAGTTCTTC. Amino acid sequence: CASTLRRDSRGDEQFF. The chain has TRBV7-2 and TRBJ2-1; a weak D match, TRBD2 (6 bases). This CDR3 has 16 amino acids. The V end lost 7 bases, the J end lost 8 bases, and 24 bases lay between the germline ends. CDR1 and CDR2 from the germline V gene are SGHTA and FQGNSA.

This clonotype was picked up many times. The CDR3 sequence: CASSLDGWTGATF. DNA for the CDR3: TGTGCCAGCAGCTTAGACGGATGGACAGGGGCAACCTTC. The chain uses TRBV7-9 and TRBJ1-2; 9 nucleotides match TRBD1. The CDR3 totals 13 residues. CDR1 and CDR2 from the germline V gene are SEHNR and FQNEAQ (reference sequence). The V and J ends lost 1 base and 14 bases, in that order; junction bases with no gene match: 8.

This clonotype occurred many times. The chain employs TRBV19 and TRBJ2-1; D is perhaps TRBD1 (6 bases). The germline V gene has CDR1 LNHDA and CDR2 SQIVND (reference sequence). The V and J ends lost 0 bases and 3 bases respectively, with 12 bases between them. The CDR3 contains 16 residues. The CDR3 region has the DNA TGTGCCAGTAGTATAGAGGAACAGGGTTACTACAATGAGCAGTTCTTC. It is translated as CASSIEEQGYYNEQFF. Full variable domain (remainder filled in from reference TRBV19 and TRBJ2-1): DGGITQSPKYLFRKEGQNVTLSCEQNLNHDAMYWYRQDPGQGLRLIYYSQIVNDFQKGDIAEGYSVSREKKESFPLTVTSAQKNPTAFYLCASSIEEQGYYNEQFFGPGTRLTVL.